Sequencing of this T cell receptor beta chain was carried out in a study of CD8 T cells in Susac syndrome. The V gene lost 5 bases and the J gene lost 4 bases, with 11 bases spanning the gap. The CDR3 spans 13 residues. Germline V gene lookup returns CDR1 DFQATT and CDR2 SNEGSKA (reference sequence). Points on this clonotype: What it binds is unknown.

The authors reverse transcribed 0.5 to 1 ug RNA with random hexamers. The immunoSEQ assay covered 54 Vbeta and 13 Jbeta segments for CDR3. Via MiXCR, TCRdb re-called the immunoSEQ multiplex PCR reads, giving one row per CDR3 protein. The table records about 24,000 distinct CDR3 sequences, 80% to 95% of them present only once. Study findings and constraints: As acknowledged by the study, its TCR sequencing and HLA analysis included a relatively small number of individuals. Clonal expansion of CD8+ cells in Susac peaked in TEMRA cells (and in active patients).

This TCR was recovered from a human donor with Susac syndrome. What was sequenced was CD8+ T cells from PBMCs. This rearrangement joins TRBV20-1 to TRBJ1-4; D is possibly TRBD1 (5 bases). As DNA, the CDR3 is TGCAGTGCTCCCGGGGACTATAATGAAAAACTGTTTTTT. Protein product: CSAPGDYNEKLFF.